These T cell receptor beta chains were read from a single sample in a study of blood T cell repertoires in COVID-19. TCRdb's table, derived via immunoSEQ multiplex PCR, lists solely in-frame clones and lacks some. This sample has fewer than 250,000 clones, with about 91% found just once. Material for sequencing was peripheral blood. Every receptor here comes from a man aged 25 to 40 with acute or convalescent COVID-19. Each CDR3 is given with its conserved first and last residue. Each record gives: V gene, clone size, CDR3 length, D gene, J gene, CDR3 protein, CDR3 DNA. The D gene is left open where the match is weak. Expanded clones are given a class, and other clones once, few, many or no size at all.

TRBV6-5,.,14,.,TRBJ1-1,CASSPRGRITEAFF,TGTGCCAGCAGTCCCCGGGGTCGGATCACTGAAGCTTTCTTT
TRBV29-1,.,12,.,TRBJ1-2,CSALGGYYGYTF,TGCAGCGCTCTGGGGGGGTACTATGGCTACACCTTC
TRBV4-1,.,15,TRBD2,TRBJ2-7,CASSHQGLGTYEQYF,TGCGCCAGCAGCCACCAGGGACTAGGCACCTACGAGCAGTACTTC
TRBV5-1,.,14,TRBD2,TRBJ2-2,CASSLLGGSGELFF,TGCGCCAGCAGTTTACTCGGGGGGTCCGGGGAGCTGTTTTTT
TRBV24-1,.,16,TRBD2,TRBJ2-5,CATSAGGRQIQETQYF,TGTGCCACCAGTGCGGGGGGTAGGCAGATACAAGAGACCCAGTACTTC
TRBV6-5,.,14,TRBD2,TRBJ2-7,CASSRTSGGGEQYF,TGTGCCAGCAGCAGAACTAGCGGGGGGGGCGAGCAGTACTTC
TRBV7-6,.,13,.,TRBJ2-3,CASRGGNTDTQYF,TGTGCCAGCAGGGGGGGTAACACAGATACGCAGTATTTT
TRBV7-6,.,15,.,TRBJ1-1,CASSFRTGGGTEAFF,TGTGCCAGCAGCTTTAGGACTGGGGGCGGCACTGAAGCTTTCTTT
TRBV19,.,15,.,TRBJ2-1,CASSLWVFSGNEQFF,TGTGCCAGTAGTTTGTGGGTCTTCTCGGGCAATGAGCAGTTCTTC
TRBV5-5,.,16,TRBD1,TRBJ1-1,CASSTPSTGYFTEAFF,TGTGCCAGCAGCACACCCTCGACAGGGTACTTCACTGAAGCTTTCTTT
TRBV3-1/TRBV3-2,.,16,TRBD1,TRBJ1-2,CASSQAGRDRWNGYTF,TGTGCCAGCAGCCAAGCGGGGCGGGACAGATGGAATGGCTACACCTTC
TRBV6-1,.,16,.,TRBJ1-4,CASSEASYSSNEKLFF,TGTGCCAGCAGTGAAGCGAGTTACTCGTCTAATGAAAAACTGTTTTTT
TRBV2,few,12,.,TRBJ2-7,CASSTTSYEQYF,TGTGCCAGCAGCACAACATCCTACGAGCAGTACTTC
TRBV5-1,.,14,.,TRBJ2-7,CASSFNSGYYEQYF,TGCGCCAGCAGCTTTAATAGCGGCTACTACGAGCAGTACTTC
TRBV27,.,17,TRBD2,TRBJ2-1,CASSPLTSGGSYNEQFF,TGTGCCAGCAGCCCCCTCACTAGCGGGGGCTCCTACAATGAGCAGTTCTTC